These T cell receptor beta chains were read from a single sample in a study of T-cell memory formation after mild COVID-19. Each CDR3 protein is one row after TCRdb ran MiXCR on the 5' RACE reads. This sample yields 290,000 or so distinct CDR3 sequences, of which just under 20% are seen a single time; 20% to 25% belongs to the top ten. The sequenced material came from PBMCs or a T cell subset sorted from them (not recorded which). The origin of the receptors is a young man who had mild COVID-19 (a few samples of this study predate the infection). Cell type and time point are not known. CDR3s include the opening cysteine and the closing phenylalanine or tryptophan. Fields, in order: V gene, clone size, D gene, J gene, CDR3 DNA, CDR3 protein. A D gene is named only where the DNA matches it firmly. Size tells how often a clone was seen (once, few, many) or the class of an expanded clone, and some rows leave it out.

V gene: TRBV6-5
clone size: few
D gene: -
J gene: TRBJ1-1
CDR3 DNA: TGTGCCAGCATCCCTCCGGGGTTGAACACTGAAGCTTTCTTT
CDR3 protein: CASIPPGLNTEAFF

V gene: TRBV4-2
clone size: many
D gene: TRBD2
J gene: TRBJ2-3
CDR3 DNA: TGTGCCAGCAGCCAAGAGCCGGGACTAGCGACAGATACGCAGTATTTT
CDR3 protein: CASSQEPGLATDTQYF

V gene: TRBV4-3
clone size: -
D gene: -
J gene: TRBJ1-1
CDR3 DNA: TGCGCCAGCAGCGCTCAGGGTACCACTGAAGCTTTCTTT
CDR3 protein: CASSAQGTTEAFF

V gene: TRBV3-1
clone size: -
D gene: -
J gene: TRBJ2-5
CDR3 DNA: TGTGCCAGCAGCCAAGAGGGATCAGTAGTGACCCAGTACTTC
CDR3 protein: CASSQEGSVVTQYF

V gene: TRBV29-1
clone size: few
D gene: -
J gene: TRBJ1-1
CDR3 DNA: TGCAGCGTTGAAGGCCCTCGCGGCACTGAAGCTTTCTTT
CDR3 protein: CSVEGPRGTEAFF

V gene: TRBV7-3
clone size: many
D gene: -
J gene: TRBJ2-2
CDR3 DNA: TGTGCCAGCAGCTTATTGCTGAACACCGGGGAGCTGTTTTTT
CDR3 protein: CASSLLLNTGELFF

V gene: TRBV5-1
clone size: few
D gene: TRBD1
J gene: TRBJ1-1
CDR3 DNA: TGCGCCAGCAGTGCAAGGGGGCGCGTGAACACTGAAGCTTTCTTT
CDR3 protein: CASSARGRVNTEAFF

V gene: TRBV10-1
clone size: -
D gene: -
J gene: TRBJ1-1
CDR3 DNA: TGCGCCAGCAGTGAGTCGGGGACCCCCATCCGCGGAGCTTTCTTT
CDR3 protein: CASSESGTPIRGAFF

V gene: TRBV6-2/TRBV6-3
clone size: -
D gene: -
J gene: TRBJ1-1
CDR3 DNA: TGTGCCAGCGGGAGGGGTACGGGCGGGACTGAAGCTTTCTTT
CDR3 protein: CASGRGTGGTEAFF

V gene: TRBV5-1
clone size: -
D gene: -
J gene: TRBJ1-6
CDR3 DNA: TGCGCCAGCAGCTTGGGGAGGAGGACATCCAATTCACCCCTCCACTTT
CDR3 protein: CASSLGRRTSNSPLHF

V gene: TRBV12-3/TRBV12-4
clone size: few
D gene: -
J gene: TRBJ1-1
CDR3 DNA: TGTGCCAGCAGCCTCCGCGGGCAGGGTCTCCCTGAAGCTTTCTTT
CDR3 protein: CASSLRGQGLPEAFF

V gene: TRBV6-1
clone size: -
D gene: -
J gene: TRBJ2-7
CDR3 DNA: TGTGCCAGCAATGCGGACGAGCAGTACTTC
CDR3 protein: CASNADEQYF

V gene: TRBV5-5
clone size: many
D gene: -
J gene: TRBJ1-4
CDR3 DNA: TGTGCCAGCAGCTTAGAGGGAGTCGGCGAAAAACTGTTTTTT
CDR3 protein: CASSLEGVGEKLFF

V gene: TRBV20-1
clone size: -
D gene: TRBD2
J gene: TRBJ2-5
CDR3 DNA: TGCAGTGGGGTAGCGGGGGGAGGAGAGACCCAGTACTTC
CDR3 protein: CSGVAGGGETQYF

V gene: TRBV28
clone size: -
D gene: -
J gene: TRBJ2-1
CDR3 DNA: TGTGCCAGCAGCCTCTCGACCGCACCCTGGGAGGATGAGCAGTTCTTC
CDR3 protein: CASSLSTAPWEDEQFF

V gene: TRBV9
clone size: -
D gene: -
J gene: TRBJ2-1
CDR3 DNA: TGTGCCAGCAGCGTAGGGGAGGCTGAGCAGTTCTTC
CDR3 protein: CASSVGEAEQFF

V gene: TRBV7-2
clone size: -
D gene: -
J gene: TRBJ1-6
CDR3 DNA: TGTGCCAGCAGCGAGAGACAGACAAATTCACCCCTCCACTTT
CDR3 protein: CASSERQTNSPLHF

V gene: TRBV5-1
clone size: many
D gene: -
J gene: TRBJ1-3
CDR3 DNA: TGCGCCAGCAGCTTGCACTCTGGAAACACCATATATTTT
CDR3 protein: CASSLHSGNTIYF

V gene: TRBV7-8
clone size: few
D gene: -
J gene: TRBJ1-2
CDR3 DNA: TGTGCCAGCAGCTTAGATAGTAGGGGCCTCTATGGCTACACCTTC
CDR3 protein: CASSLDSRGLYGYTF

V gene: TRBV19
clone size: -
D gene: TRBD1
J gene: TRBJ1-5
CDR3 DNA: TGTGCCAGTAGCTCGGGACAGGCTTATCAGCCCCAGCATTTT
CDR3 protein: CASSSGQAYQPQHF

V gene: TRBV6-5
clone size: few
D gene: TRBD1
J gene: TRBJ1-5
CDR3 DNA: TGTGCCAGCAGCCCTGGGACAGCTACCTTCAATCAGCCCCAGCATTTT
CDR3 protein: CASSPGTATFNQPQHF

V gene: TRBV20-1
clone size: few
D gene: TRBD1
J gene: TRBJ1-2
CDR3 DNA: TGCAGTACCCGCCTGACAGGGGGCTGGGACTATGGCTACACCTTC
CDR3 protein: CSTRLTGGWDYGYTF

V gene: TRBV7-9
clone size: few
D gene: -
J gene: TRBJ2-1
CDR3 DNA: TGTGCCAGCAGCTACGTGACAGATCCCTCCAATGAGCAGTTCTTC
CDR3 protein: CASSYVTDPSNEQFF

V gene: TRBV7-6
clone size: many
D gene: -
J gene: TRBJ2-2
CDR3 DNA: TGTGCCAGCAGCTTAGGAACAGGGATTACGGCGAGCACCGGGGAGCTGTTTTTT
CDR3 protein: CASSLGTGITASTGELFF